A single sample gave rise to the 8 T cell receptor beta chains below, sequenced in a study of CD8 T cells in Susac syndrome (dated by TCRdb to the late 2010s). Libraries were made using the immunoSEQ multiplex PCR assay. RNA was extracted using the RNeasy kit, and roughly 0.45 to 1 ug of the RNA was reverse transcribed with random hexamers. The public reads were reprocessed in TCRdb via fastp at Q25 and MiXCR, keeping in-frame beta chains. A single entry per CDR3 protein holds the most common genes and DNA from its merged rows. This sample gives more than 150,000 distinct CDR3 sequences in total; about 94% of them show up just once. About 0.19% of the sample belongs to the ten largest clones. Sequencing was carried out using CD8+ T cells from PBMCs. The source is a human donor with multiple sclerosis.

The chain uses TRBV30 and TRBJ1-2; perhaps TRBD1 as D (5 bases). Trimming removed 0 bases from V and 1 base from J, with 9 bases in between. Germline lookup yields CDR1 GTSNPN and CDR2 SVGIG (reference sequence). The CDR3 length is 14 residues. The CDR3 coding sequence is TGTGCCTGGAGTGTTAAGGACATTAACTATGGCTACACCTTC. This encodes CAWSVKDINYGYTF.

This chain uses TRBV7-2 with TRBJ1-2, with D perhaps TRBD1 (6 bases). Trimming pared 6 bases from V and 4 bases from J, leaving 15 bases between. CDR1 is SGHTA, CDR2 FQGNSA, per germline. The CDR3 contains 14 residues. Here the CDR3 reads CASRKQGRGYGYTF. In nucleotides, the CDR3 is TGTGCCAGCAGAAAACAGGGTCGCGGCTATGGCTACACCTTC.

J is TRBJ1-2 and V is TRBV29-1; D perhaps matches TRBD1 (5 bases). This CDR3 has 13 amino acids. The V and J ends lost 5 bases and 3 bases respectively, with 13 bases between them. Per the germline V gene, CDR1 is SQVTM and CDR2 is ANQGSEA. The CDR3 sequence is CSVTSGSDYGYTF. The CDR3 nucleotides read TGCAGCGTTACGTCAGGGTCCGACTATGGCTACACCTTC.

J is TRBJ2-7 and V is TRBV27; weak D call: TRBD2 (6 bases). CDR1 and CDR2 from the germline V gene are MNHEY and SMNVEV (reference sequence). The V end lost 5 bases, the J end lost 5 bases, and 16 bases lay between the germline ends. This CDR3 region has 14 residues. CDR3 amino acids: CASSRTGGLDEQYF. The CDR3 DNA follows: TGTGCCAGCAGTCGGACCGGGGGACTGGACGAGCAGTACTTC.

The chain is built from TRBV27 and TRBJ2-7; the D gene is possibly TRBD2 (6 bases). The CDR3 is made up of 14 amino acids. Per the germline V gene, CDR1 is MNHEY and CDR2 is SMNVEV (reference sequence). V was shortened by 3 bases and J by 3 bases, with 12 bases between the two germline ends. This CDR3 reads CASSLGGEVYEQYF. CDR3 bases: TGTGCCAGCAGTTTGGGCGGGGAGGTCTACGAGCAGTACTTC.

The chain links TRBV7-9 to TRBJ2-7; weak D call: TRBD2 (6 bases). This CDR3 is built from 16 residues. V lost 5 bases and J 3 bases, leaving 20 bases between the germline ends. Germline V gene sequence: CDR1 SEHNR, CDR2 FQNEAQ (reference sequence). The CDR3 spells CASSLPRGVSLYEQYF. The CDR3 nucleotides read TGTGCCAGCAGCCTACCCCGCGGGGTGTCCCTCTACGAGCAGTACTTC.

This chain uses TRBV5-1 with TRBJ1-1; D gene unclear. CDR3 length: 11 residues. Trimming removed 6 bases at V and 1 base at J, with 4 bases between. Germline V gives CDR1 SGHRS, CDR2 YFSETQ. The DNA of the CDR3 is TGCGCCAGCAAGGGGAACACTGAAGCTTTCTTT. Its translation is CASKGNTEAFF.

The chain employs TRBV30 and TRBJ2-3; D is possibly TRBD1 or TRBD2 (5 bases each). V lost 8 bases, J lost 1 base, and 13 bases lay in between. Germline V gene sequence: CDR1 GTSNPN, CDR2 SVGIG (reference sequence). The CDR3 extends over 13 amino acids. CDR3 nucleotides: TGTGCCCACAATAGAGGGGGCACAGATACGCAGTATTTT. This sequence encodes CAHNRGGTDTQYF.